The TCR beta chain under discussion was sequenced for a study of Graves' ophthalmopathy and Graves' hyperthyroidism. Amplified material comprised TCR beta CDR3 regions derived from RNA transcripts. First-round RT-PCR used HTBI primers; second-round multiplex PCR followed. TCRdb recomputed calls from the multiplex PCR reads with MiXCR, one row per CDR3 protein. The profile shows 900,000 to 1,200,000 distinct CDR3 sequences, about two fifths of them singletons. The CDR3 sequence is 11 residues long. Germline CDR1 is MGHDK and CDR2 is SYGVNS. This clonotype was found once. The junction departs from germline at one end; a sequencing error may be responsible. Other autoimmune disease, uncontrolled infection, pregnancy and lactation led to exclusion.

The sample taken for sequencing was peripheral blood or thyroid tissue (not recorded which). J is TRBJ2-2 and V is TRBV25-1; possibly TRBD2 for D (6 bases). This TCR derives from an adult man with Graves' hyperthyroidism. The CDR3 bases are TGTGCCAGCAGTGAGAGGAGGGGAGCTGTTTTT. It translates to CASSERRGAVF.